This note documents a single TCR beta chain sequence. This clonotype was recorded a few times. No antigen is known for it. It has no much larger one-base neighbor in the sample; base qualities were not kept. CDR1 is given as LGHNA and CDR2 as YSLEER, both from the germline V gene. The cysteine opens and the phenylalanine closes a CDR3 of 14 amino acids. The read is trimmed to its CDR3 DNA, 42 bases read in frame from base 1. Relative to germline, V is missing 4 bases and J is missing 5 bases, with 5 bases of the junction outside any gene match. TCRdb records Illumina MiSeq as the sequencer. TCR beta libraries were prepared by quantitative 5'-RACE with molecular barcodes. In the source study's methods: A new computational method based on a probabilistic model of VDJ rearrangement was used to identify disease-linked TCR variants. The raw public data were reprocessed by TCRdb itself: fastp quality trimming at Q25, MiXCR clonotype calling, in-frame beta chains only. Rows are unified per CDR3 protein, each entry keeping the most common DNA and genes. V and J calls and clone size were set by TCRdb, not the authors. The sample table shows about 27,000 distinct CDR3 sequences, and roughly 7.9% are seen once. Approximately 31% of the sample goes to the ten largest clones.

The sample originates from a study of CD8 T cells in ankylosing spondylitis (dated by TCRdb to 2016 to 2017). Notes on the research overall: The study set out to find disease-linked TCR variants by profiling T cell receptor beta repertoires in ankylosing spondylitis patients and healthy donors. The full study cohort was made up of about two dozen ankylosing spondylitis patients and 95 to 130 healthy donors. Peripheral blood was sampled, and synovial fluid was additionally collected from ankylosing spondylitis patients.

Summary of the overall study and its limitations: The disease-linked clones were reported to be significantly enriched in matched synovial fluid samples from ankylosing spondylitis patients. Some motif variants had previously been reported in the synovial fluid and blood of reactive arthritis patients, which suggests shared mechanisms of disease initiation. A CD8+ phenotype was shown by the disease-linked clones, which were found at relatively low frequencies in peripheral blood. Blood from ankylosing spondylitis patients appeared to be characterized by a TCR beta motif made up of about 8 highly homologous amino acid variants.

The receptor was isolated from a male donor with ankylosing spondylitis or in good health (not recorded which). The chain uses TRBV4-3 and TRBJ2-5, and TRBD2 aligns with 9 junction nucleotides. The specimen sequenced was blood. The DNA sequence is as follows: TGCGCCAGCAGCCTAGGACTAGCGATCGAGACCCAGTACTTC. Translated, it reads CASSLGLAIETQYF.